This T cell receptor (beta chain) was retrieved from a study of CD8 T cells in ankylosing spondylitis. Findings and limits, study-wide: Reportedly, significant enrichment of disease-linked clones occurred in matched ankylosing spondylitis synovial fluid. A TCR beta motif of roughly 8 highly homologous variants seemed to mark ankylosing spondylitis blood.

Germline CDR1 reads SGHTA; CDR2 reads FQGNSA. The V and J ends lost 4 bases and 3 bases respectively, with 13 bases between them. CDR3 length: 14 residues. Note on this clonotype: The antigen remains undetermined.

Quantitative 5'-RACE with molecular barcodes produced the TCR beta libraries. TCRdb used MiXCR to reprocess the 5' RACE reads, holding one entry per CDR3 protein. The repertoire includes around 130,000 distinct CDR3 sequences, approximately 17% of them detected once, and 30% to 35% sits in the top ten. The receptor was isolated from a male donor with ankylosing spondylitis. This chain uses TRBV7-2 with TRBJ2-7; tentative D call: TRBD2 (6 bases). Source material: blood, either unsorted or a sorted T cell fraction (not recorded which). The CDR3 region is CASSSDYGGYEQYF. The DNA of the CDR3 is TGTGCCAGCAGCTCTGACTACGGGGGCTACGAGCAGTACTTC.